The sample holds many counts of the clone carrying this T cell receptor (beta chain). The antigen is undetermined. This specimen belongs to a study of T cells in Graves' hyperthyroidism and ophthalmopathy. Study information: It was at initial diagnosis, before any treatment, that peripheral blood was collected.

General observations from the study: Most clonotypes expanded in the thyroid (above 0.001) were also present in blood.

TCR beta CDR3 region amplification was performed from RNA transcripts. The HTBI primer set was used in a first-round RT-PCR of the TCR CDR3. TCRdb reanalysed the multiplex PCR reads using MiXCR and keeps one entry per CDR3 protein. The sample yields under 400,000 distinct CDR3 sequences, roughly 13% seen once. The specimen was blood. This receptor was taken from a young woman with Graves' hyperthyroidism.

The CDR3: CASSLTSASYEQYF. In DNA form, the CDR3 reads TGTGCCAGCAGTTTAACCAGTGCCTCCTACGAGCAGTACTTC. The chain links TRBV12-3 or TRBV12-4 to TRBJ2-7; D is undetermined. Trimming stripped 2 bases from V and 0 bases from J, with 8 bases between. The CDR3 extends over 14 amino acids.